Listed here is a single T cell receptor beta chain. Authors' data handling: Quantification of nucleated cells was approximated via reference gene primer amplification. Using immunoSEQ multiplex PCR, the repertoire was profiled, and TCRdb retains in-frame clones only, with some absent. D and trimming were read from the DNA, whereas the V and J calls and clone size are those reported in that table. This table holds approximately 230,000 clones, 88% found once. CDR3 length: 13 residues. The ends lost 5 bases at V and 6 bases at J; junction bases unmatched: 4. From germline, CDR1 is SGHVS and CDR2 FQNEAQ. Recruited during active infection, patients (from Seattle) were subsequently followed longitudinally. This entry belongs to a study of blood T cell repertoires in COVID-19. At the level of the study: Acute and convalescent COVID-19 specimens originated in the United States, Italy and Spain. The cDNA or gDNA used as material had been derived from T cells, B-cell-depleted T cells, or PBMCs.

Sequencing used peripheral blood. The chain has TRBV7-8 and TRBJ1-1, with TRBD1 identical over 9 bases. This sequence was found in a woman aged 25 to 39 with COVID-19, enrolled during active disease. CDR3 sequence reads: CASSLRDRAEAFF. The CDR3 DNA sequence: TGTGCCAGCAGCCTCCGGGACAGGGCTGAAGCTTTCTTT.